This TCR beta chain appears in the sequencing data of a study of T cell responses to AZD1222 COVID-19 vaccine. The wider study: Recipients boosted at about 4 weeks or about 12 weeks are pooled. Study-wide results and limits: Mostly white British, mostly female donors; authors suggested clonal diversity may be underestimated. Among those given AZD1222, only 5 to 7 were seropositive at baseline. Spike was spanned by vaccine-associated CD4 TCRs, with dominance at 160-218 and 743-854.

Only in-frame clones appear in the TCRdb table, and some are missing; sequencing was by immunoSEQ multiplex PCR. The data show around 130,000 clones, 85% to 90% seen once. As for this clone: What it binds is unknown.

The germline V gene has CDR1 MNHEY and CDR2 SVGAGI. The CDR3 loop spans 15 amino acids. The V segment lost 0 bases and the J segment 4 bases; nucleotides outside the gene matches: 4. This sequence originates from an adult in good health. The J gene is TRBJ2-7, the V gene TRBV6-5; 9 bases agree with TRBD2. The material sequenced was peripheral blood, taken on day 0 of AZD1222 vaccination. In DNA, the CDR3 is TGTGCCAGCAGTTACTCGAGGCTAGCGGGGTACGAGCAGTACTTC. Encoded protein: CASSYSRLAGYEQYF.